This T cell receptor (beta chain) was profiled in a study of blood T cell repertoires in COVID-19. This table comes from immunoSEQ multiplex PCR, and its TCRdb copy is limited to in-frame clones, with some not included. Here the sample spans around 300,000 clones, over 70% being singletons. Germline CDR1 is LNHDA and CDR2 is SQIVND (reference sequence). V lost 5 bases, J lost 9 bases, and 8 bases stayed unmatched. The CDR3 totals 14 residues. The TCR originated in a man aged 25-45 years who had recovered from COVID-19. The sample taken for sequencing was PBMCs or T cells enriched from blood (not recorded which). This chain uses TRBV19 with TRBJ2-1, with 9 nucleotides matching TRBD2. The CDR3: CASSWGGGAREQFF. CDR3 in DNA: TGTGCCAGTAGTTGGGGCGGGGGGGCTCGTGAGCAGTTCTTC. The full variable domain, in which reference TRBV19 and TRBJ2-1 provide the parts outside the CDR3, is DGGITQSPKYLFRKEGQNVTLSCEQNLNHDAMYWYRQDPGQGLRLIYYSQIVNDFQKGDIAEGYSVSREKKESFPLTVTSAQKNPTAFYLCASSWGGGAREQFFGPGTRLTVL.